This T cell receptor (beta chain) was sequenced for a study of T cells in Graves' hyperthyroidism and ophthalmopathy. The study, taken as a whole, reports: The model's output predicted ophthalmopathy at a median of 6.5 months prior to onset.

Exclusion followed for patients with uncontrolled infection, other autoimmune disease, pregnancy or lactation. It was around 10 ml of fresh peripheral blood that supplied the PBMCs. From germline, CDR1 is SGHAT and CDR2 FQDESV (reference sequence). Trimming removed 4 bases at V and 9 bases at J, with 19 bases between. The CDR3 has 15 amino acids. This clonotype was counted at least ten times. What it binds is not known. Amplification of TCR beta CDR3 regions was performed using RNA transcripts as template. HTBI primers were the set used in a first-round RT-PCR of the TCR CDR3. TCRdb processed the multiplex PCR reads anew with MiXCR; each CDR3 protein has one entry. The sample consists of fewer than 350,000 distinct CDR3 sequences, approximately 18% of them appearing once.

V gene TRBV11-1 combines with J gene TRBJ2-1; unclear D gene. This clonotype was obtained from a woman between 50 and 59 years old with Graves' hyperthyroidism. The sequenced sample was blood. CDR3 nucleotide sequence: TGTGCCAGCAGCTCCAGAAAGGAAAGGGCCTTTGAGCAGTTCTTC. As protein: CASSSRKERAFEQFF. The whole variable domain, remainder taken from reference TRBV11-1 and TRBJ2-1, is EAEVAQSPRYKITEKSQAVAFWCDPISGHATLYWYRQILGQGPELLVQFQDESVVDDSQLPKDRFSAERLKGVDSTLKIQPAELGDSAMYLCASSSRKERAFEQFFGPGTRLTVL.